This T cell receptor (beta chain) was sequenced during a study of blood T cells in healthy people across ages (dated by TCRdb to between 2014 and 2017). About the full investigation: In model experiments, template switching captured roughly one uniquely barcoded TCR beta cDNA molecule for every two T cells. To track age-related changes in TCR beta repertoire diversity, the study relied on deep sequencing normalized with unique cDNA molecular identifiers. The donors were divided into four age groups: young (average around 16 years), middle-aged (around 41), aged (roughly 66) and long-lived (about 84). Donors of different ages were randomly distributed across sequencing lanes to avoid experimental bias. The study analyzed two additional independent replicas of 1 million unique cDNA reads from the same blood draw for two donors, one aged 18 to 30 and one aged 80 or older.

Donors were under 40 systemically healthy Caucasian individuals from Russia aged roughly 6 to 90 years. Approximately 10 milliliters of peripheral blood were collected from each donor into EDTA-treated Vacutainer tubes. Ficoll-Paque density-gradient centrifugation was used to isolate PBMCs, with at least 6.5 million obtained per sample. Trizol reagent was used to extract total RNA from the PBMCs, yielding at least 6 micrograms per sample. The percentages of naive CD45RAhigh/CD27high T cells were determined by flow cytometry on a PBMC aliquot from every donor. As for this clonotype: Its antigen is not yet known. It has no much larger one-base neighbor in the sample; base qualities were not kept.

CDR1 and CDR2, per the germline V gene (reference sequence), are MNHEY and SMNVEV. V and J lose 2 bases and 2 bases, and a span of 11 bases separates them. There are 15 amino acids in the CDR3, from cysteine to phenylalanine inclusive. The read is trimmed to its CDR3 DNA, 45 bases read in frame from base 1. The full study reports these points: As age increased, observed TCR beta diversity per million T cells dropped in a roughly linear way, and a significant reduction was already evident by age 40. Because donor CMV infection status was unknown, age-related changes in expanded clonotypes were potentially confounded. The percentage of naive T cells measured by flow cytometry correlated strongly with observed TCR beta diversity. Total diversity estimates from one million sequenced T cells were considered lower bounds and underestimates. Since profiling was done on bulk unsorted PBMCs, naive and antigen-experienced compartments could not be conclusively compared. Compared with the aged group, the long-lived group had more naive CD4+ T cells, fewer expanded clones and increased TCR diversity, suggesting age selection.

Libraries were built with 5' RACE. The sequencer was an Illumina HiSeq 2500. The second PCR ran for about 7 to 11 cycles and used a J-beta primer mix along with a sample-barcoded 5' primer. Each TCR beta cDNA molecule received a unique molecular identifier from a template-switch 5' adaptor carrying 12 random nucleotides. At least 2.5 million CDR3-containing paired-end reads were obtained from each sample. First-strand cDNA synthesis was performed from all RNA using the Mint cDNA synthesis kit, with priming by a TRBC-specific oligonucleotide. After uracil-DNA glycosylase treatment, a first 18-cycle PCR used universal primers M1SS and BC2_uni_R on all cDNA. The authors' pipeline ran thus. Normalization of each sample was performed by random selection of 1 million high-quality reads, each carrying a distinct molecular identifier. Reads with shared molecular identifiers were discarded instead of being binned into consensus sequences. MiTCR, with a Q25 quality threshold and the strictest error-elimination algorithm, was used for CDR3 identification, clonotype clustering and error correction. A nonparametric unseen species model with Euler transformation was used to estimate lower-bound total TCR beta diversity. Through fastp at Q25 and MiXCR, TCRdb rebuilt clones from the public reads, retaining in-frame beta chains. Every entry covers one CDR3 protein and lists the most common genes and DNA from its rows. These V and J calls are TCRdb output, not the study's own analysis. The table for this sample lists approximately 1,100,000 distinct CDR3 sequences; 45% of them were counted only once. Approximately 20% of the sample is held by the ten biggest clonotypes.

Sequencing input: blood. This TCR came from a woman aged 55-75 years in good health. The sequence is built from TRBV27 and TRBJ2-3, and the D gene may be TRBD2, 5 bases matching. For the CDR3, the sequence is CASSLAGPYTDTQYF. The sequenced DNA is TGTGCCAGCAGTTTAGCGGGCCCGTACACAGATACGCAGTATTTT.